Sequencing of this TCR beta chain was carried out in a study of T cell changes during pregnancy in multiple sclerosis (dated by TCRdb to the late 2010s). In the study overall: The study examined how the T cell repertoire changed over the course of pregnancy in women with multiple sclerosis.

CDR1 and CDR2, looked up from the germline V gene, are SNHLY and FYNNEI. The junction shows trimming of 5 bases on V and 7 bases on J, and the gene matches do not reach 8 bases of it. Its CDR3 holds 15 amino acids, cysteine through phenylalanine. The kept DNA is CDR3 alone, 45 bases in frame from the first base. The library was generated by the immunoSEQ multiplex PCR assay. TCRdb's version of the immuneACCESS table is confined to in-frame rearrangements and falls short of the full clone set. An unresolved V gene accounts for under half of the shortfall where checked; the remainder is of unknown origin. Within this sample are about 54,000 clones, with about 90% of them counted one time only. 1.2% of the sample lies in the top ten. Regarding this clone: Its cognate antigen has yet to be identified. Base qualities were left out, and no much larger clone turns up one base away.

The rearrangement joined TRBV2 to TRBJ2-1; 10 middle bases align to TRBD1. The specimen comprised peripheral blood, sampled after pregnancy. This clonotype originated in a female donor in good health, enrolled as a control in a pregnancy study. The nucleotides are TGTGCCAGCAGTCCCCGGGACAGGGGAGGGAATGAGCAGTTCTTC. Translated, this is CASSPRDRGGNEQFF.